A single T cell receptor beta chain is shown here with its context. Its antigen is unknown. This sample is drawn from a study of cytomegalovirus exposure and HLA in healthy donors. Study-level points and caveats: Many donors shared some public TCRs, even though most TCR sequences were rare. TCR beta chains associated with HLA were, in a later analysis, more clonally expanded than equally common others.

Everyone who donated was a healthy bone marrow donor. The PCR had 60 Vbeta and 13 Jbeta primers. Here immunoSEQ multiplex PCR was the method, and the copy in TCRdb shows in-frame clones only, minus some. The table shows roughly 250,000 clones, with 80% to 90% occurring only once. The sample comprised PBMCs. The clonotype comes from a woman aged 35 to 49 in good health and CMV-seropositive.

The CDR3: CASSESGGSGYNEQFF. The CDR3 region has the DNA TGTGCCAGCAGTGAATCGGGGGGGAGCGGGTACAATGAGCAGTTCTTC. This chain connects TRBV25-1 to TRBJ2-1, with TRBD2 identical over 8 bases. This CDR3 contains 16 residues. V trimming: 1 base; J trimming: 4 bases; junction bases outside the gene matches: 6. Looked up from germline, CDR1 is MGHDK and CDR2 is SYGVNS.